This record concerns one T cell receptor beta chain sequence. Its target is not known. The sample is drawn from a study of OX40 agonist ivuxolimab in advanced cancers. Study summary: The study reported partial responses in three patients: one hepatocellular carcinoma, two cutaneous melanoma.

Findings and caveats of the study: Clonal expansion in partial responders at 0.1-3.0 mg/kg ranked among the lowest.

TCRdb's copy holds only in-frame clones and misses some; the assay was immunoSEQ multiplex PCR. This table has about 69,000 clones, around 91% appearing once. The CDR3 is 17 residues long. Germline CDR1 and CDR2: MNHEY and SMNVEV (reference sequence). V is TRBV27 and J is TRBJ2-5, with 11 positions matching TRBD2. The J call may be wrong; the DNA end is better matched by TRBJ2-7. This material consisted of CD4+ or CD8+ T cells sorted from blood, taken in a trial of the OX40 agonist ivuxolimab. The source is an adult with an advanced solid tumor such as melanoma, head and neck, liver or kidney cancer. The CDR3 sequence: CASSLRSGTSGSYEQYF. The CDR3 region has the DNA TGTGCCAGCAGTTTAAGGTCCGGGACTAGCGGCTCCTACGAGCAGTACTTC.